These T cell receptor beta chains were read from a single sample in a study of T cell responses to AZD1222 COVID-19 vaccine. The repertoire was sequenced with immunoSEQ multiplex PCR; TCRdb's copy has only in-frame clones and lacks some. The sample has around 130,000 clones; roughly nine tenths are singletons. The specimen comprised peripheral blood, sampled 28 days after the second dose of the MenACWY control vaccine. The receptor set was obtained from an adult who received the MenACWY meningococcal vaccine as a control. Both conserved end residues are part of each CDR3. The order of the fields is D gene, clone size, V gene, J gene, CDR3 DNA, CDR3 protein. A D gene is named only where the DNA matches it firmly. Size is stated for part of the rows, as once, few or many counts, or as a class when the clone is expanded.

d_call: .
clone_size: .
v_call: TRBV2
j_call: TRBJ2-3
cdr3_nt: TGTGCCAGCGACCGGAACACAGATACGCAGTATTTT
cdr3_aa: CASDRNTDTQYF

d_call: .
clone_size: .
v_call: TRBV24-1
j_call: TRBJ2-7
cdr3_nt: TGTGCCACCAGTTCGGGACTCTCCTACGAGCAGTACTTC
cdr3_aa: CATSSGLSYEQYF

d_call: .
clone_size: .
v_call: TRBV7-3
j_call: TRBJ2-2
cdr3_nt: TGTGCCAGCAGCTTATCCGGGGAGCTGTTTTTT
cdr3_aa: CASSLSGELFF

d_call: .
clone_size: .
v_call: TRBV7-2
j_call: TRBJ1-6
cdr3_nt: TGTGCCAGCAGCTCGACTAACATCGAGCTCCACTTT
cdr3_aa: CASSSTNIELHF

d_call: .
clone_size: .
v_call: TRBV9
j_call: TRBJ1-5
cdr3_nt: TGTGCCAGCAGCGTAGAGGCAGGTAGGGACCAGCCCCAGCATTTT
cdr3_aa: CASSVEAGRDQPQHF

d_call: .
clone_size: .
v_call: TRBV28
j_call: TRBJ1-5
cdr3_nt: TGTGCCAGCACCGGGCCCTCGCGGCCCCAGCATTTT
cdr3_aa: CASTGPSRPQHF

d_call: TRBD2
clone_size: .
v_call: TRBV11-2
j_call: TRBJ2-7
cdr3_nt: TGTGCCAGCAGCTTAGTGGGGGGGGCCTACGAGCAGTACTTC
cdr3_aa: CASSLVGGAYEQYF

d_call: .
clone_size: .
v_call: TRBV5-1
j_call: TRBJ2-5
cdr3_nt: TGCGCCAGCAGCCCTACAGGGCAAGAGACCCAGTACTTC
cdr3_aa: CASSPTGQETQYF

d_call: .
clone_size: .
v_call: TRBV28
j_call: TRBJ1-2
cdr3_nt: TGTGCCAGCAGTTTATTTCGACAGTCAGTCTATGGCTACACCTTC
cdr3_aa: CASSLFRQSVYGYTF

d_call: .
clone_size: .
v_call: TRBV3-1/TRBV3-2
j_call: TRBJ2-5
cdr3_nt: TGTGCCAGCAGCCAAGTTGGAGAGACCCAGTACTTC
cdr3_aa: CASSQVGETQYF

d_call: TRBD1
clone_size: .
v_call: TRBV5-1
j_call: TRBJ2-1
cdr3_nt: TGCGCCAGCTCATCGGACAGGGGCCCCTACAATGAGCAGTTCTTC
cdr3_aa: CASSSDRGPYNEQFF

d_call: TRBD2
clone_size: .
v_call: TRBV3-1/TRBV3-2
j_call: TRBJ2-5
cdr3_nt: TGTGCCAGCAGCCAAGACGCAGCGGGAGTGGGGACCCAGTACTTC
cdr3_aa: CASSQDAAGVGTQYF

d_call: .
clone_size: .
v_call: TRBV7-6
j_call: TRBJ2-6
cdr3_nt: TGTGCCAGCAGCTTAGTGGCCTCTGGGGCCAACGTCCTGACTTTC
cdr3_aa: CASSLVASGANVLTF

d_call: .
clone_size: .
v_call: TRBV7-3
j_call: TRBJ2-2
cdr3_nt: TGTGCCAGCAGCCCGGAGGCGAACACCGGGGAGCTGTTTTTT
cdr3_aa: CASSPEANTGELFF

d_call: TRBD1
clone_size: .
v_call: TRBV11-1
j_call: TRBJ2-7
cdr3_nt: TGTGCCAGCAGCACGGCGACAGGGGGCCACTACGAGCAGTACTTC
cdr3_aa: CASSTATGGHYEQYF

d_call: .
clone_size: .
v_call: TRBV19
j_call: TRBJ1-3
cdr3_nt: TGTGCCAGTAGTACCGACAGCAGAAACACCATATATTTT
cdr3_aa: CASSTDSRNTIYF

d_call: .
clone_size: .
v_call: TRBV19
j_call: TRBJ2-7
cdr3_nt: TGTGCCAGTAGCCATAGGGGAGCTTCCTACGAGCAGTACTTC
cdr3_aa: CASSHRGASYEQYF

d_call: TRBD1
clone_size: once
v_call: TRBV3-1/TRBV3-2
j_call: TRBJ1-2
cdr3_nt: TGTGCCAGCACCCAAGGACAGGCCAACTATGGCTACACCTTC
cdr3_aa: CASTQGQANYGYTF

d_call: .
clone_size: few
v_call: TRBV15
j_call: TRBJ2-7
cdr3_nt: TGTGCCACCGCGAGGGACACCTCCTACGAGCAGTACTTC
cdr3_aa: CATARDTSYEQYF

d_call: .
clone_size: .
v_call: TRBV9
j_call: TRBJ1-3
cdr3_nt: TGTGCCAGCAGCGGAGACCAGGGGCACGGAAACACCATATATTTT
cdr3_aa: CASSGDQGHGNTIYF

d_call: .
clone_size: once
v_call: TRBV19
j_call: TRBJ1-4
cdr3_nt: TGTGCCAGTAGGCCTAGGGATGAAAAACTGTTTTTT
cdr3_aa: CASRPRDEKLFF

d_call: TRBD2
clone_size: .
v_call: TRBV5-1
j_call: TRBJ2-2
cdr3_nt: TGCGCCAGCAGCTTGGCCGGGACTAGCGCAAACACCGGGGAGCTGTTTTTT
cdr3_aa: CASSLAGTSANTGELFF

d_call: TRBD1
clone_size: .
v_call: TRBV4-3
j_call: TRBJ1-4
cdr3_nt: TGCGCCAGCAGCCAAGGGGGTAGGGGGCCTAATGAAAAACTGTTTTTT
cdr3_aa: CASSQGGRGPNEKLFF

d_call: .
clone_size: .
v_call: TRBV7-2
j_call: TRBJ1-1
cdr3_nt: TGTGCCAGCAGCTTAGACGGAGCCCCTAACACTGAAGCTTTCTTT
cdr3_aa: CASSLDGAPNTEAFF

d_call: .
clone_size: .
v_call: TRBV9
j_call: TRBJ2-7
cdr3_nt: TGTGCCAGCAGCGTAAGGGACAAGGCCTGGGAGCAGTACTTC
cdr3_aa: CASSVRDKAWEQYF

d_call: .
clone_size: .
v_call: TRBV5-6
j_call: TRBJ2-1
cdr3_nt: TGTGCCAGCAGCCCCCTAGGGGGGGGAAGCTCCTACAATGAGCAGTTCTTC
cdr3_aa: CASSPLGGGSSYNEQFF

d_call: .
clone_size: .
v_call: TRBV10-3
j_call: TRBJ2-7
cdr3_nt: TGTGCCATCAGTGAGTCGACTGGGCAGCTCACCTACGAGCAGTACTTC
cdr3_aa: CAISESTGQLTYEQYF

d_call: .
clone_size: .
v_call: TRBV21-1
j_call: TRBJ2-7
cdr3_nt: TGTGCCAGCAGCAAAGAGGCAAGCGGGAGGGCCCCAAGCTCCTACGAGCAGTACTTC
cdr3_aa: CASSKEASGRAPSSYEQYF

d_call: TRBD1
clone_size: .
v_call: TRBV28
j_call: TRBJ1-1
cdr3_nt: TGTGCCAGCGGTCCGACAGGGGGCCTCGACACTGAAGCTTTCTTT
cdr3_aa: CASGPTGGLDTEAFF

d_call: TRBD1
clone_size: .
v_call: TRBV6-2/TRBV6-3
j_call: TRBJ1-1
cdr3_nt: TGTGCCAGCAGCCGCCGGGACAGGGGGCTTAGTGAAGCTTTCTTT
cdr3_aa: CASSRRDRGLSEAFF

d_call: .
clone_size: .
v_call: TRBV12-5
j_call: TRBJ2-5
cdr3_nt: TGTGCTAGTGGTTTGCACGGAGGCGGGGACCAAGAGACCCAGTACTTC
cdr3_aa: CASGLHGGGDQETQYF

d_call: .
clone_size: .
v_call: TRBV20-1
j_call: TRBJ1-1
cdr3_nt: TGCAGTGCTAGAGCAAACACTGAAGCTTTCTTT
cdr3_aa: CSARANTEAFF

d_call: .
clone_size: once
v_call: TRBV29-1
j_call: TRBJ2-5
cdr3_nt: TGCAGCGTTGGAGACAGAGCCCAGTACTTC
cdr3_aa: CSVGDRAQYF

d_call: .
clone_size: .
v_call: TRBV12-3/TRBV12-4
j_call: TRBJ2-5
cdr3_nt: TGTGCCACCAGACCATCGGGGCAAGAGACCCAGTACTTC
cdr3_aa: CATRPSGQETQYF

d_call: .
clone_size: .
v_call: TRBV15
j_call: TRBJ2-5
cdr3_nt: TGTGCCACCAGCAGAGATGCGAAGACCCAGTACTTC
cdr3_aa: CATSRDAKTQYF

d_call: .
clone_size: .
v_call: TRBV14
j_call: TRBJ2-3
cdr3_nt: TGTGCCAGCAGCCATTACGGGTTCCCAGATACGCAGTATTTT
cdr3_aa: CASSHYGFPDTQYF

d_call: TRBD2
clone_size: .
v_call: TRBV25-1
j_call: TRBJ2-2
cdr3_nt: TGTGCCAGCAGTGAATTAAAACTAGCGGGATACACCGGGGAGCTGTTTTTT
cdr3_aa: CASSELKLAGYTGELFF

d_call: .
clone_size: .
v_call: TRBV11-2
j_call: TRBJ2-2
cdr3_nt: TGTGCCAGCAGCTTATTTCGACACAACACCGGGGAGCTGTTTTTT
cdr3_aa: CASSLFRHNTGELFF

d_call: .
clone_size: .
v_call: TRBV9
j_call: TRBJ1-2
cdr3_nt: TGTGCCAGCAGCGTAGGTGTGGGTCCGGAATATGGCTACACCTTC
cdr3_aa: CASSVGVGPEYGYTF

d_call: .
clone_size: .
v_call: TRBV3-1/TRBV3-2
j_call: TRBJ2-5
cdr3_nt: TGTGCCAGTGCCCACAGTACGCCTAAGACCCAGTACTTC
cdr3_aa: CASAHSTPKTQYF

d_call: .
clone_size: once
v_call: TRBV10-1
j_call: TRBJ1-5
cdr3_nt: TGCGCCAGCAGTTGTGGGGGTTCAAGAGGGAGCAATCAGCCCCAGCATTTT
cdr3_aa: CASSCGGSRGSNQPQHF

d_call: .
clone_size: once
v_call: TRBV30
j_call: TRBJ2-1
cdr3_nt: TGTGCCTGGAGTCCCCTCTCCCCTGGCGGGGAGCAGTTCTTC
cdr3_aa: CAWSPLSPGGEQFF

d_call: .
clone_size: .
v_call: TRBV7-7
j_call: TRBJ2-5
cdr3_nt: TGTGCTAGCAGTTTTCCTAGCGATGGAGAGACCCAGTACTTC
cdr3_aa: CASSFPSDGETQYF

d_call: .
clone_size: .
v_call: TRBV19
j_call: TRBJ2-1
cdr3_nt: TGTGCCAGTAGGCGGTCGGGCTACAATGAGCAGTTCTTC
cdr3_aa: CASRRSGYNEQFF

d_call: TRBD1
clone_size: .
v_call: TRBV27
j_call: TRBJ1-6
cdr3_nt: TGTGCCAGCAGTCCCAGACAGGGTGGGAGGATAAATAATTCACCCCTCCACTTT
cdr3_aa: CASSPRQGGRINNSPLHF

d_call: .
clone_size: .
v_call: TRBV23-1
j_call: TRBJ1-6
cdr3_nt: TGCGCCAGCAGTCACCCGAAGGAGTCCTCGGACTATAATTCACCCCTCCACTTT
cdr3_aa: CASSHPKESSDYNSPLHF